These 23 T cell receptor beta chains came from one sample sequenced in a study of cytomegalovirus exposure and HLA in healthy donors. PCR used 60 Vbeta primers and 13 Jbeta primers. TCRdb's table, derived via immunoSEQ multiplex PCR, lists solely in-frame clones and lacks some. The sample has some 100,000 clones, around 75% seen once. The sequenced sample consisted of PBMCs. These TCRs come from a woman between 18 and 29 years old in good health and CMV-seropositive.

The chain joins TRBV4-1 to TRBJ2-1; 9 bases fit TRBD2. The germline CDR1 and CDR2 sequences are MGHRA and YSYEKL. The CDR3 consists of 17 residues. V was clipped by 3 bases and J by 0 bases; unmatched bases: 6. The CDR3 sequence: CASSHGLALSSYNEQFF. The CDR3 bases are TGCGCCAGCAGCCATGGACTAGCGCTTAGCTCCTACAATGAGCAGTTCTTC.

In this sample, this clone turned up a few times. The rearrangement uses TRBV15 and TRBJ2-1; tentative D call: TRBD1 (5 bases). The CDR3 is 14 amino acids. Germline V gene lookup returns CDR1 LNHNV and CDR2 YYDKDF (reference sequence). V shed 1 base and J shed 3 bases, with 7 bases lying between them. The CDR3 is CATSRGGDYNEQFF. For the CDR3, the DNA is TGTGCCACCAGCAGAGGGGGCGACTACAATGAGCAGTTCTTC. The variable domain in full, completed from reference TRBV15 and TRBJ2-1, reads DAMVIQNPRYQVTQFGKPVTLSCSQTLNHNVMYWYQQKSSQAPKLLFHYYDKDFNNEADTPDNFQSRRPNTSFCFLDIRSPGLGDTAMYLCATSRGGDYNEQFFGPGTRLTVL.

The CDR3 DNA follows: TGTGCCAGCAGGGCATCAGGCCCCTACGAGCAGTACTTC. This codes for CASRASGPYEQYF. The chain recombines TRBV28 with TRBJ2-7; D is uncertain. Trimming cost V 6 bases and J 2 bases, with 11 bases left between them. CDR3 length equals 13 residues. Germline CDR1 is MDHEN and CDR2 is SYDVKM.

The chain couples TRBV18 to TRBJ2-1, with 9 bases fitting TRBD2. V dropped 1 base and J dropped 5; count of bases not matched to a gene: 6. The CDR3 consists of 16 residues. The germline V gene has CDR1 KGHSH and CDR2 LQKENI. The CDR3 DNA reads TGTGCCAGCTCACCACTTGCTAGCGGGATAGACAATGAGCAGTTCTTC. It translates to CASSPLASGIDNEQFF.

The rearrangement links TRBV18 to TRBJ2-7; D possibly corresponds to TRBD1 (6 bases). Germline CDR1 reads KGHSH; CDR2 reads LQKENI. The CDR3 runs 15 residues. V lost 2 bases and J 3 bases, leaving 14 bases between the germline ends. In DNA form, the CDR3 reads TGTGCCAGCTCACCATCAGGACAGATAAACTACGAGCAGTACTTC. Its translation: CASSPSGQINYEQYF.

This chain uses TRBV5-4 with TRBJ2-7; 9 bases match TRBD2. The germline CDR1 and CDR2 sequences are SGHNT and YYREEE (reference sequence). The V segment lost 7 bases and the J segment 3 bases; nucleotides outside the gene matches: 8. The CDR3 is 14 amino acids. The CDR3 loop is CASGIAGEVYEQYF. The CDR3 coding sequence is TGTGCCAGCGGCATAGCGGGAGAGGTCTACGAGCAGTACTTC.

This chain connects TRBV28 to TRBJ2-7; 7 bases align to TRBD1. This CDR3 region has 15 residues. V lost 2 bases to trimming and J lost 0 bases; unmatched junction nucleotides: 4. The V gene's germline CDR1 is MDHEN and CDR2 SYDVKM. The CDR3 sequence: CASSLQTGSSYEQYF. CDR3 in DNA: TGTGCCAGCAGTTTACAGACAGGGAGCTCCTACGAGCAGTACTTC.

The rearrangement joins TRBV19 to TRBJ1-5, with a tentative D call TRBD1 (6 bases). V was shortened by 7 bases and J by 6 bases, with 16 bases between the two germline ends. CDR3 length: 14 residues. CDR1 LNHDA and CDR2 SQIVND come from the germline V gene (reference sequence). The CDR3 sequence is CASKTTGSTQPQHF. CDR3 in DNA: TGTGCCAGTAAGACAACAGGGTCTACTCAGCCCCAGCATTTT.

This sequence joins TRBV5-6 and TRBJ1-2, with TRBD1 identical over 8 bases. Trimming at V came to 4 bases and at J to 7 bases, leaving 6 bases not matched to a gene. The germline V gene encodes CDR1 SGHDT and CDR2 YYEEEE. This CDR3 has 13 amino acids. This chain's CDR3 is CASSAQGARGYTF. The CDR3 DNA sequence: TGTGCCAGCAGCGCTCAGGGGGCGCGTGGCTACACCTTC.

V usage is TRBV27 and J usage is TRBJ2-2; TRBD1 matches 8 bases. This CDR3 is built from 15 residues. Unmatched junction bases numbered 7, after V lost 6 bases and J lost 4 bases. Germline CDR1 MNHEY, CDR2 SMNVEV (reference sequence). The CDR3 protein is CASRADRVGTGELFF. The CDR3 DNA sequence: TGTGCCAGCAGAGCGGACAGGGTAGGCACCGGGGAGCTGTTTTTT.

The V and J genes are TRBV27 and TRBJ2-1; D is uncertain. CDR1 is MNHEY and CDR2 is SMNVEV in the germline V gene (reference sequence). Trimming removed 3 bases from V and 1 base from J, with 10 bases in between. The CDR3 has 15 residues. CDR3 sequence reads: CASSLEIGSYNEQFF. The CDR3 DNA sequence: TGTGCCAGCAGTTTGGAGATCGGTTCCTACAATGAGCAGTTCTTC.

The V gene is TRBV19, the J gene TRBJ1-1, with TRBD1 matching over 8 bases. The CDR3 runs to 14 residues. V was pared by 4 bases and J by 5 bases, with 6 bases of the junction left unmatched. Germline V gene data show CDR1 as LNHDA and CDR2 as SQIVND (reference sequence). DNA of the CDR3: TGTGCCAGTAGTACTCAGGGGGCGCAGACTGAAGCTTTCTTT. Its protein is CASSTQGAQTEAFF.

The chain joins TRBV6-5 to TRBJ1-2; 7 bases fit TRBD1. The V segment lost 0 bases and the J segment 1 base; nucleotides outside the gene matches: 5. Germline-derived CDR1 and CDR2 are MNHEY and SVGAGI. CDR3 length equals 16 residues. CDR3 loop: CASSYSETGINYGYTF. The DNA of the CDR3 is TGTGCCAGCAGTTACTCAGAGACAGGGATTAACTATGGCTACACCTTC.

The gene calls are TRBV6-6 and TRBJ2-1, with 9 bases aligning to TRBD2. J lost 6 bases, V lost 5 bases, and 11 bases had no gene match. Germline values: CDR1 MNHNY, CDR2 SVGAGI (reference sequence). The CDR3 length is 16 residues. The chain's CDR3 is CASSPSGTSLVNEQFF. The CDR3 region has the DNA TGTGCCAGCAGTCCTAGCGGGACTAGCTTGGTCAATGAGCAGTTCTTC.

The gene calls are TRBV6-1 and TRBJ2-2; D is undetermined. The germline V gene encodes CDR1 MNHNS and CDR2 SASEGT. The CDR3 has 12 residues. V lost 1 base and J lost 9, with 6 bases in between. CDR3 coding DNA: TGTGCCAGCAGTGAAGGGCCCCGGGAGCTGTTTTTT. This codes for CASSEGPRELFF.

This chain uses TRBV4-1 with TRBJ2-2; TRBD2 matches at 11 bases. The CDR3 sequence is 16 residues long. CDR1 and CDR2 (germline): MGHRA, YSYEKL. Losses at the gene ends were 4 bases for V and 5 bases for J; bases not matched to a gene: 6. CDR3 residues: CASSPGLAGPTGELFF. CDR3 nucleotides: TGCGCCAGCAGCCCCGGACTAGCGGGCCCTACCGGGGAGCTGTTTTTT.

In its sample, this clone was seen once. The chain couples TRBV7-3 to TRBJ2-1; D gene uncertain. Trimming cost V 4 bases and J 2 bases, with 6 bases left between them. The germline V gene has CDR1 SGHTA and CDR2 FQGTGA. The CDR3 loop spans 13 amino acids. The CDR3 is CASSSFPYNEQFF. The CDR3 region has the DNA TGTGCCAGCAGCTCCTTCCCCTACAATGAGCAGTTCTTC.

The chain links TRBV29-1 to TRBJ1-5; D call uncertain. This CDR3 has 13 amino acids. Germline V CDR1 and CDR2: SQVTM, ANQGSEA. V lost 0 bases and J 7 bases, leaving 10 bases between the germline ends. CDR3 residues: CSVEEDPGQPQHF. DNA of the CDR3: TGCAGCGTTGAAGAAGATCCGGGACAGCCCCAGCATTTT.

The rearrangement uses TRBV4-2 and TRBJ1-5; TRBD1 is a possible D gene (6 bases). The germline V gene encodes CDR1 LGHNA and CDR2 YNFKEQ. Between the trimmed V and J ends, which lost 7 bases and 4 bases, there was a span of 17 bases. The CDR3 is 15 amino acids. The DNA of the CDR3 is TGTGCCAGCAACCTAAACCCAGGGGAGAATCAGCCCCAGCATTTT. Translation gives CASNLNPGENQPQHF.

This chain links TRBV9 with TRBJ2-7, with 7 nucleotides matching TRBD2. The CDR3 runs 12 residues. V trimming: 4 bases; J trimming: 13 bases; junction bases outside the gene matches: 11. Germline loops: CDR1 SGDLS, CDR2 YYNGEE. The CDR3 region has the DNA TGTGCCAGCAGCCCAGGGAGCGGGACCACTTACTTC. Protein sequence: CASSPGSGTTYF.

In DNA, the CDR3 is TGCGCCAGCAGCCAAGAGGGGTCTAGCGGGGCCTCCTACAATGAGCAGTTCTTC. Protein sequence: CASSQEGSSGASYNEQFF. V usage is TRBV4-3 and J usage is TRBJ2-1, with 9 bases that match TRBD2. Germline V gene lookup returns CDR1 LGHNA and CDR2 YSLEER. Trimming cost V 0 bases and J 0 bases; bases outside gene matches: 6. The CDR3 has 18 residues.

This clone was detected only a few times. V and J are TRBV25-1 and TRBJ1-2, with D uncertain. Germline CDR1 and CDR2: MGHDK and SYGVNS. The CDR3 has 18 residues. V lost 3 bases to trimming and J lost 0 bases, with 20 bases between them. The CDR3: CASSDPLGTDRANYGYTF. DNA for the CDR3: TGTGCCAGCAGTGACCCCTTAGGCACAGACCGAGCTAACTATGGCTACACCTTC.

Here the CDR3 reads CASSPTGYEQYF. The CDR3 nucleotides read TGTGCCAGCAGTCCCACGGGGTACGAGCAGTACTTC. The chain recombines TRBV27 with TRBJ2-7; TRBD2 is a possible D gene (5 bases). Trimming shortened V by 5 bases and J by 4 bases, and 9 bases separated the two germline ends. Germline V gene lookup returns CDR1 MNHEY and CDR2 SMNVEV (reference sequence). This CDR3 is 12 amino acids long.